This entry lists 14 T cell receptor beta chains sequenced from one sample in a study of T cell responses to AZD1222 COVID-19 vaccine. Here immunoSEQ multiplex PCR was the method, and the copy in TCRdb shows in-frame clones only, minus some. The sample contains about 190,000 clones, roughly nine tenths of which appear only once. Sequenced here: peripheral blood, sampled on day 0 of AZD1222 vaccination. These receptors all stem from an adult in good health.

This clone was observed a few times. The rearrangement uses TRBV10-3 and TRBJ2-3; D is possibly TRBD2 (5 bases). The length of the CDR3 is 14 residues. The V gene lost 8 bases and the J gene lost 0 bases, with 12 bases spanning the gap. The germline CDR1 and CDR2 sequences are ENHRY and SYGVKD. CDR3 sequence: CAILAGASTDTQYF. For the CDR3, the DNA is TGTGCCATCCTGGCGGGCGCTAGCACAGATACGCAGTATTTT.

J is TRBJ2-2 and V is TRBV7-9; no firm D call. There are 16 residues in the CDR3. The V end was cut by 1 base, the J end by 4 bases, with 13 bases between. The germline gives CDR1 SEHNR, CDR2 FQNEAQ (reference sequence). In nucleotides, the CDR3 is TGTGCCAGCAGCTTAGTGAGGCAGAGACTCACCGGGGAGCTGTTTTTT. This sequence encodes CASSLVRQRLTGELFF.

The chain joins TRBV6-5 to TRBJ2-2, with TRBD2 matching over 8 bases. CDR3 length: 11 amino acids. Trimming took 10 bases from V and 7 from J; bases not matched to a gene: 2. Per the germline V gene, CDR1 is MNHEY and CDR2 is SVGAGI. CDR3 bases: TGTGCCACCGGGAGGGGCGGGGAGCTGTTTTTT. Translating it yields CATGRGGELFF.

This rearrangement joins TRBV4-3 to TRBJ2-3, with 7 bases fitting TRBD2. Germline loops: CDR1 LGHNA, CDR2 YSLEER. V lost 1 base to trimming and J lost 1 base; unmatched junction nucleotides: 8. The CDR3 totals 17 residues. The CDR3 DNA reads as TGCGCCAGCAGCCAAGGGCCTGCGGGGGTCGGCACAGATACGCAGTATTTT. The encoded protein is CASSQGPAGVGTDTQYF.

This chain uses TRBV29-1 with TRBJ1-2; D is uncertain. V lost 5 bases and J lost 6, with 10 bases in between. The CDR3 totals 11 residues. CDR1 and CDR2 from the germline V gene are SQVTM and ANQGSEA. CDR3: CSVNIGHGYTF. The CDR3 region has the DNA TGCAGCGTTAACATTGGGCATGGCTACACCTTC.

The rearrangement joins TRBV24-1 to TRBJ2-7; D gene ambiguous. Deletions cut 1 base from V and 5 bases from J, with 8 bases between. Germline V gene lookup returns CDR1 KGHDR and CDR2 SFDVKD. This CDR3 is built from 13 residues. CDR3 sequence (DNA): TGTGCCACCAGTGATTTCACCGGGCACGAGCAGTACGTC. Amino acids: CATSDFTGHEQYV.

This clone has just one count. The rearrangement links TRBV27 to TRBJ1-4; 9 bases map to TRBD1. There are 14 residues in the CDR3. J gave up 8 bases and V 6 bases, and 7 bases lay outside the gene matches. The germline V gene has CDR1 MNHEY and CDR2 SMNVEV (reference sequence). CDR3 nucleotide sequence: TGTGCCAGCAGCTGGACAGGGGCGAACGAAAAACTGTTTTTT. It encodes CASSWTGANEKLFF.

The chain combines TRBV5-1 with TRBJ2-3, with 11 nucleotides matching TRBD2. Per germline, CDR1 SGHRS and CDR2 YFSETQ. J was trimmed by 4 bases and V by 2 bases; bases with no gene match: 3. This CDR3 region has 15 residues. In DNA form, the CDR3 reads TGCGCCAGCAGCTTTAGCGGGGGGGTCCCAGATACGCAGTATTTT. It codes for CASSFSGGVPDTQYF.

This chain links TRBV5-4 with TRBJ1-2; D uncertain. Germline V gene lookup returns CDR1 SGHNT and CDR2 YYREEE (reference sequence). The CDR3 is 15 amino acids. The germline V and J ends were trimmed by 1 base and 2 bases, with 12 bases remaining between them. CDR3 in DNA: TGTGCCAGCAGCTTGTCAGGAATAGTAAACTATGGCTACACCTTC. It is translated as CASSLSGIVNYGYTF.

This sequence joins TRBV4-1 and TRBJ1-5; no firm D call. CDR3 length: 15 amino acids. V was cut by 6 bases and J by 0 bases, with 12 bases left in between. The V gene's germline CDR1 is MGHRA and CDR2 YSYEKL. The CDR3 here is CASRPIQNSNQPQHF. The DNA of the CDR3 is TGCGCCAGCAGACCAATACAGAATAGCAATCAGCCCCAGCATTTT.

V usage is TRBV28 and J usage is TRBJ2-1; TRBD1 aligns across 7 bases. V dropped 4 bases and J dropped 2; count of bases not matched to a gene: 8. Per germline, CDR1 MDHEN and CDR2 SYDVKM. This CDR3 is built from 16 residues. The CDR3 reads CASSSPGQFTYNEQFF. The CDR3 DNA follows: TGTGCCAGCAGTTCACCGGGACAGTTCACCTACAATGAGCAGTTCTTC.

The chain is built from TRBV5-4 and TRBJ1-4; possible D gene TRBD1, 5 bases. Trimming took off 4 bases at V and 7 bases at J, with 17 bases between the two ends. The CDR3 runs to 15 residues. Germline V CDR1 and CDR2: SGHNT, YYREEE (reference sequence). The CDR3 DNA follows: TGTGCCAGCAGCACACCGGAGCAGGGTGGTGAAAAACTGTTTTTT. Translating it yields CASSTPEQGGEKLFF.

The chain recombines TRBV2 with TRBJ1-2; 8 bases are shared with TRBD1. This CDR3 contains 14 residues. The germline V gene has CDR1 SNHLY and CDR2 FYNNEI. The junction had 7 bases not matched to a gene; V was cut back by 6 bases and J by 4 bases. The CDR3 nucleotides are TGTGCCAGCAGGGGGACAGGTAACCTCTATGGCTACACCTTC. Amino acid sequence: CASRGTGNLYGYTF.

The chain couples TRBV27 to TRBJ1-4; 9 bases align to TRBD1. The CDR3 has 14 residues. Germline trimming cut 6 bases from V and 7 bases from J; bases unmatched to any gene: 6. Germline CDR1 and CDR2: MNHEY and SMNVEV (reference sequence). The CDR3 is CASSLQGAGEKLFF. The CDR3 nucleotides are TGTGCCAGCAGCCTACAGGGGGCAGGTGAAAAACTGTTTTTT.